This passage covers 28 T cell receptor beta chains from one sample sequenced in a study of cytomegalovirus exposure and HLA in healthy donors. Sequencing was performed with immunoSEQ multiplex PCR; in TCRdb, only in-frame clones are kept and a portion is missing. The profile shows some 100,000 clones, roughly nine tenths of them singletons. The sequencing sample was made of PBMCs. All receptors come from a young man in good health and CMV-seropositive.

V is TRBV4-3 and J is TRBJ1-3; D is ambiguous. Germline V gene lookup returns CDR1 LGHNA and CDR2 YSLEER. The V gene lost 1 base and the J gene lost 0 bases, with 10 bases spanning the gap. The CDR3 runs 16 residues. CDR3 bases: TGCGCCAGCAGCCAAGGATCGTCCTACTCTGGAAACACCATATATTTT. Protein sequence: CASSQGSSYSGNTIYF.

This clone was observed once. V is TRBV28 and J is TRBJ2-3; 16 positions match TRBD2. The CDR3 is 18 amino acids. The V segment lost 9 bases and the J segment 4 bases; nucleotides outside the gene matches: 13. Germline CDR1 reads MDHEN; CDR2 reads SYDVKM. The CDR3 DNA reads as TGTGCCAGTATGCCCCCGGGACTAGCGGGGGGGCTGTCAGATACGCAGTATTTT. Protein sequence: CASMPPGLAGGLSDTQYF.

This chain links TRBV5-6 with TRBJ1-2, with 7 bases aligning to TRBD1. V was clipped by 3 bases and J by 3 bases; unmatched bases: 14. The germline CDR1 and CDR2 sequences are SGHDT and YYEEEE. The CDR3 is 17 amino acids. CDR3 DNA: TGTGCCAGCAGCTCCGACAGGGCCTTCACCTTTTACTATGGCTACACCTTC. Translated: CASSSDRAFTFYYGYTF.

The genes are TRBV9 and TRBJ2-3; 7 bases are a match to TRBD2. Germline loops: CDR1 SGDLS, CDR2 YYNGEE. The CDR3 is 16 amino acids. J lost 4 bases, V lost 0 bases, and 8 bases had no gene match. CDR3 in DNA: TGTGCCAGCAGCGTAGAGGGAGCGGGGTTCGCAGATACGCAGTATTTT. As protein: CASSVEGAGFADTQYF.

This clone has a single count. This chain uses TRBV11-3 with TRBJ2-7; 8 bases align to TRBD1. Germline assignment: CDR1 SGHNT and CDR2 YENEEA. Trimming took 10 bases from V and 3 from J; bases not matched to a gene: 8. This CDR3 region has 13 residues. CDR3 sequence (DNA): TGTGCCACGCCAACAGGGGGAGACTACGAGCAGTACTTC. This translates into CATPTGGDYEQYF.

In nucleotides, the CDR3 is TGTGCCAGCAGCTTTAGCGGGGCGAACACCGGGGAGCTGTTTTTT. Translated: CASSFSGANTGELFF. The rearrangement links TRBV7-2 to TRBJ2-2; TRBD2 aligns across 8 bases. The CDR3 runs to 15 residues. Germline values: CDR1 SGHTA, CDR2 FQGNSA. The V and J ends lost 3 bases and 0 bases, in that order; junction bases with no gene match: 0.

This clone was found a few times. CDR3 sequence: CASRGYRQGSSPLHF. The CDR3 DNA sequence: TGTGCCAGCAGAGGATACAGACAGGGGAGTTCACCCCTCCACTTT. This chain links TRBV2 with TRBJ1-6; TRBD1 matches at 8 bases. Germline V gene sequence: CDR1 SNHLY, CDR2 FYNNEI. The CDR3 totals 15 residues. V gave up 6 bases and J gave up 9 bases; unmatched junction bases: 10.

The CDR3 is CASSIGDRGFNQPQHF. The CDR3 DNA follows: TGTGCCAGTAGTATAGGGGACAGGGGATTCAATCAGCCCCAGCATTTT. The chain couples TRBV19 to TRBJ1-5, with 10 bases identical to TRBD1. Germline assignment: CDR1 LNHDA and CDR2 SQIVND (reference sequence). J gave up 3 bases and V 1 base, and 3 bases lay outside the gene matches. The CDR3 loop spans 16 amino acids.

The chain carries TRBV19 and TRBJ1-5; 10 nucleotides line up with TRBD1. CDR3 size: 16 residues. Germline-derived CDR1 and CDR2 are LNHDA and SQIVND (reference sequence). J was trimmed by 6 bases and V by 9 bases; bases with no gene match: 14. CDR3: CASRDDRGHWGQPQHF. CDR3 nucleotides: TGTGCCAGCCGGGACGACAGGGGGCATTGGGGTCAGCCCCAGCATTTT.

The chain is built from TRBV4-2 and TRBJ2-3, with D possibly TRBD2 on 7 matching bases. Trimming shortened V by 1 base and J by 6 bases, and 20 bases separated the two germline ends. Germline lookup yields CDR1 LGHNA and CDR2 YNFKEQ. The CDR3 has 17 amino acids. The CDR3 is CASSQARYRGAGDTQYF. The CDR3 region has the DNA TGTGCCAGCAGCCAAGCCCGGTACCGGGGGGCAGGTGATACGCAGTATTTT.

The genes are TRBV28 and TRBJ1-1; TRBD1 is a possible D gene (5 bases). In germline, CDR1 is MDHEN, CDR2 SYDVKM. The CDR3 spans 12 residues. V lost 3 bases, J lost 6 bases, and 8 bases lay in between. The CDR3 sequence is CASSFGTSEAFF. DNA of the CDR3: TGTGCCAGCAGTTTTGGGACTTCTGAAGCTTTCTTT.

The rearrangement joins TRBV9 to TRBJ2-2; 10 nucleotides agree with TRBD2. The V gene end was trimmed by 3 bases and the J gene end by 6 bases; junction bases not matched to a gene: 8. This CDR3 contains 16 residues. Looked up from germline, CDR1 is SGDLS and CDR2 is YYNGEE. For the CDR3, the DNA is TGTGCCAGCAGCGCCGCCCTAGCGGGGGCCTCCGGGGAGCTGTTTTTT. Translation gives CASSAALAGASGELFF. The variable domain in full, completed from reference TRBV9 and TRBJ2-2, reads DSGVTQTPKHLITATGQRVTLRCSPRSGDLSVYWYQQSLDQGLQFLIQYYNGEERAKGNILERFSAQQFPDLHSELNLSSLELGDSALYFCASSAALAGASGELFFGEGSRLTVL.

V usage is TRBV7-2 and J usage is TRBJ1-5, with D perhaps TRBD1 (5 bases). The CDR3 has 12 residues. Trimming stripped 5 bases from V and 11 bases from J, with 13 bases between. Germline V gives CDR1 SGHTA, CDR2 FQGNSA. CDR3 loop: CASSNAGGTQHF. As DNA, the CDR3 is TGTGCCAGCAGCAACGCCGGGGGGACCCAGCATTTT.

J is TRBJ2-5 and V is TRBV30; 7 nucleotides line up with TRBD2. The CDR3 runs 15 residues. Germline trimming cut 1 base from V and 2 bases from J; bases unmatched to any gene: 7. CDR1 and CDR2 from the germline V gene are GTSNPN and SVGIG (reference sequence). The CDR3 protein is CAWSAGGGTQETQYF. The CDR3 coding sequence is TGTGCCTGGAGTGCTGGCGGGGGTACTCAAGAGACCCAGTACTTC.

This clone was seen once. The chain couples TRBV6-1 to TRBJ2-1, with TRBD2 identical over 9 bases. Germline CDR1 and CDR2: MNHNS and SASEGT. This CDR3 spans 14 amino acids. J gave up 7 bases and V 4 bases, and 5 bases lay outside the gene matches. The CDR3: CASSGLAGRNEQFF. The CDR3 DNA sequence: TGTGCCAGCAGTGGGCTAGCGGGGCGGAATGAGCAGTTCTTC.

Here the CDR3 reads CATTQDKGETQYF. The CDR3 DNA reads as TGTGCCACCACCCAGGACAAGGGGGAGACCCAGTACTTC. The rearrangement links TRBV10-3 to TRBJ2-5; a possible D gene is TRBD1 (5 bases). Germline V gene lookup returns CDR1 ENHRY and CDR2 SYGVKD. This CDR3 contains 13 residues. The germline V and J ends were trimmed by 10 bases and 5 bases, with 17 bases remaining between them.

The chain combines TRBV6-6 with TRBJ1-2; a possible D gene is TRBD1 (5 bases). The V end was cut by 1 base, the J end by 4 bases, with 7 bases between. The CDR3 extends over 13 amino acids. Germline V gene lookup returns CDR1 MNHNY and CDR2 SVGAGI (reference sequence). The DNA for the CDR3 is TGTGCCAGCAGTTACTGGGGGGGCTATGGCTACACCTTC. Translated, it gives CASSYWGGYGYTF.

The V and J genes are TRBV28 and TRBJ1-5; D remains ambiguous. Trimming pared 5 bases from V and 0 bases from J, leaving 8 bases between. This CDR3 region has 14 residues. Germline V gene data show CDR1 as MDHEN and CDR2 as SYDVKM. CDR3 region: CASSTGNSNQPQHF. The CDR3 coding sequence is TGTGCCAGCAGTACCGGGAATAGCAATCAGCCCCAGCATTTT.

The chain employs TRBV7-9 and TRBJ1-5; 12 nucleotides line up with TRBD1. Germline V gives CDR1 SEHNR, CDR2 FQNEAQ (reference sequence). This CDR3 contains 16 residues. The V and J ends lost 3 bases and 6 bases, in that order; junction bases with no gene match: 6. The CDR3 loop is CASSFSGTGGVQPQHF. CDR3 nucleotide sequence: TGTGCCAGCAGCTTCTCCGGGACAGGGGGCGTTCAGCCCCAGCATTTT.

This chain uses TRBV6-1 with TRBJ1-1, with D possibly being TRBD1 (5 bases). Between the trimmed V and J ends, which lost 0 bases and 9 bases, there was a span of 11 bases. This CDR3 is built from 13 residues. CDR1 MNHNS and CDR2 SASEGT come from the germline V gene. The CDR3 sequence is CASSEAGGTKAFF. The CDR3 nucleotides are TGTGCCAGCAGTGAAGCAGGAGGGACGAAAGCTTTCTTT.

This chain joins TRBV19 and TRBJ1-3, with D unresolved. V was clipped by 5 bases and J by 3 bases, with 14 bases between them. CDR1 and CDR2 from the germline V gene are LNHDA and SQIVND (reference sequence). This CDR3 comprises 15 residues. As DNA, the CDR3 is TGTGCCAGTAGTCCGAAGGAGAAGTTTGGAAACACCATATATTTT. It codes for CASSPKEKFGNTIYF.

The V and J genes are TRBV7-9 and TRBJ2-5, with D possibly matching TRBD1 (5 bases). V was trimmed by 3 bases and J by 2 bases, leaving 13 bases between them. The CDR3 sequence is 15 residues long. CDR1 SEHNR and CDR2 FQNEAQ come from the germline V gene (reference sequence). In DNA, the CDR3 is TGTGCCAGCAGCTTCAGAGGCAGGGCTCAAGAGACCCAGTACTTC. Its translation is CASSFRGRAQETQYF. Based on the CDR3 plus reference TRBV7-9 and TRBJ2-5, the full variable domain is DTGVSQNPRHKITKRGQNVTFRCDPISEHNRLYWYRQTLGQGPEFLTYFQNEAQLEKSRLLSDRFSAERPKGSFSTLEIQRTEQGDSAMYLCASSFRGRAQETQYFGPGTRLLVL.

The rearrangement joins TRBV30 to TRBJ2-1, with 11 bases fitting TRBD2. Losses at the gene ends were 0 bases for V and 6 bases for J; bases not matched to a gene: 10. The germline V gene has CDR1 GTSNPN and CDR2 SVGIG (reference sequence). CDR3 size: 17 residues. The CDR3 coding sequence is TGTGCCTGGAGTGTATATCCTAGCGGGGGGCGGGTCAATGAGCAGTTCTTC. Translated, it gives CAWSVYPSGGRVNEQFF.

The chain is built from TRBV6-5 and TRBJ2-1, with D perhaps TRBD1 (5 bases). V was pared by 0 bases and J by 2 bases, with 11 bases between. This CDR3 region has 16 residues. Germline V lookup: CDR1 MNHEY, CDR2 SVGAGI. CDR3 residues: CASSYSPGPAYNEQFF. The CDR3 DNA reads as TGTGCCAGCAGTTACTCGCCAGGGCCCGCCTACAATGAGCAGTTCTTC.

This clone was detected a few times. The J gene is TRBJ1-6, the V gene TRBV6-5; perhaps TRBD1 as D (5 bases). Germline V CDR1 and CDR2: MNHEY, SVGAGI. The length of the CDR3 is 14 residues. Deletions cut 6 bases from V and 7 bases from J, with 13 bases between. CDR3 nucleotide sequence: TGTGCCAGCAGACTCGACAGCACAAATTCACCCCTCCACTTT. Amino acid sequence: CASRLDSTNSPLHF.

The chain recombines TRBV28 with TRBJ1-6; possible D gene TRBD1, 5 bases. The V and J ends lost 6 bases and 7 bases respectively, with 16 bases between them. The CDR3 sequence is 15 residues long. Per germline, CDR1 MDHEN and CDR2 SYDVKM. The CDR3 DNA reads TGTGCCAGCAGACGCGCGGGGGGGAGCAATTCACCCCTCCACTTT. The encoded protein is CASRRAGGSNSPLHF.

The J gene is TRBJ2-3, the V gene TRBV28; TRBD2 matches at 11 bases. CDR1 MDHEN and CDR2 SYDVKM come from the germline V gene. This CDR3 is built from 16 residues. V lost 6 bases to trimming and J lost 1 base; unmatched junction nucleotides: 6. In DNA form, the CDR3 reads TGTGCCAGCAGCCGTAGCGGGGGGGCGGGCACAGATACGCAGTATTTT. It specifies CASSRSGGAGTDTQYF.

The CDR3 nucleotides read TGTGCAAGTCGCTTAGTATTTAGTCTTTTCGAGCAGTACTTC. It yields the protein CASRLVFSLFEQYF. The chain is built from TRBV12-2 and TRBJ2-7; the table's D call, TRBD2, has no DNA check behind it. TRBV12-2 is tagged as a pseudogene. This CDR3 region has 14 residues.